A selection of T cell receptor beta chains follows, all from one sample in a study of T cell responses to AZD1222 COVID-19 vaccine. Produced via immunoSEQ multiplex PCR; TCRdb's table is partial and in-frame only. The table has 150,000 to 200,000 clones, 85% to 95% seen once. Sequenced material: peripheral blood, taken on day 0 of AZD1222 vaccination. All receptors derive from an adult in good health. Both conserved end residues are part of each CDR3. The D gene is left open where the match is weak. Rows give clone size only sometimes, using once, few, many, or a class for an expanded clone.

j_call d_call clone_size v_call cdr3_nt cdr3_aa
TRBJ1-5 TRBD1 - TRBV2 TGTGCCAGCAGGGCCCTCCCGACAGGGGACCCTAATCAGCCCCAGCATTTT CASRALPTGDPNQPQHF
TRBJ1-5 - - TRBV4-1 TGCGCCAGCAGCCAAGCCCGCGGGACTGGGATCAATCAGCCCCAGCATTTT CASSQARGTGINQPQHF
TRBJ2-7 - - TRBV5-1 TGCGCCAGCAGCTTGGTTACGGGGAAGGGGTCCTACGAGCAGTACTTC CASSLVTGKGSYEQYF
TRBJ1-2 - - TRBV28 TGTGCCAGCAGTTTAAGAGTTGAATATGGCTACACCTTC CASSLRVEYGYTF
TRBJ1-4 - - TRBV7-9 TGTGCCAGCAGCCCCCGGGCTTCGTTACGGGGTGAAAAACTGTTTTTT CASSPRASLRGEKLFF
TRBJ1-5 TRBD1 - TRBV30 TGTGCCTGCCAGACAGGGATGGATCAGCCCCAGCATTTT CACQTGMDQPQHF
TRBJ1-5 - - TRBV6-5 TGTGCCAGCAACGCAGGGTCGGGCAATCAGCCCCAGCATTTT CASNAGSGNQPQHF
TRBJ1-2 TRBD1 - TRBV5-6 TGTGCCAGCAGCGAGGGAGCAACAGGGGCGATCTATGGCTACACCTTC CASSEGATGAIYGYTF
TRBJ2-5 TRBD2 once TRBV11-2 TGTGCCAGCAGCTTAAATAGCGGGCAGCAAGAGACCCAGTACTTC CASSLNSGQQETQYF
TRBJ2-1 - - TRBV7-3 TGTGCCAGCAGCTTAATCGGCCAAAACAATGAGCAGTTCTTC CASSLIGQNNEQFF
TRBJ1-1 - - TRBV7-2 TGTGCCAGCATCCGCCACATGAACACTGAAGCTTTCTTT CASIRHMNTEAFF
TRBJ1-2 TRBD1 - TRBV4-1 TGCGCCAGCAGCCAAGGGGGACAGAAGTATGGCTACACCTTC CASSQGGQKYGYTF
TRBJ2-7 TRBD1 few TRBV29-1 TGCAGCGTCCTGGGGACAGGTAGCTCCTACGAGCAGTACTTC CSVLGTGSSYEQYF
TRBJ2-7 TRBD1 few TRBV7-8 TGTGCCAGCAGCCCTAGGACAGGGGGCCCCTACGAGCAGTACTTC CASSPRTGGPYEQYF
TRBJ1-5 TRBD1 - TRBV5-6 TGTGCCAGCAGCTGGGGACAGGGGAATCAGCCCCAGCATTTT CASSWGQGNQPQHF
TRBJ1-5 TRBD1 - TRBV6-5 TGTGCCAGCAGTCCCGGGACAGCAAATCAGCCCCAGCATTTT CASSPGTANQPQHF
TRBJ1-3 - - TRBV28 TGTGCCAGCAGTTGGACGGTCCGCTCTGGAAACACCATATATTTT CASSWTVRSGNTIYF
TRBJ1-1 - - TRBV7-9 TGTGCCAGCAGCCTAACAGAGAACACTGAAGCTTTCTTT CASSLTENTEAFF